This entry concerns a single TCR beta chain. What it binds is unknown. The junction had 13 bases not matched to a gene; V was cut back by 7 bases and J by 7 bases. Germline V lookup: CDR1 MNHEY, CDR2 SVGAGI. This CDR3 has 15 residues. The data derive from a study of PD-1 blockade in classical Hodgkin lymphoma. Whole-study findings and limits: By C4D1, diversity of CD4+ TCRs had risen significantly, whereas that of CD8+ TCRs had not. Anyone who began nivolumab under 1 year after ASCT was excluded.

The repertoire was sequenced with immunoSEQ multiplex PCR; TCRdb's copy has only in-frame clones and lacks some. Counted here are just over 50,000 clones, roughly 73% occurring once; the ten biggest clones make up over 12%. Every one of the patients relapsed after autologous stem cell transplantation (brentuximab vedotin exposure was variable). The sample here was peripheral blood mononuclear cells (PBMCs), taken before the second cycle of nivolumab. This receptor was obtained from a human donor with classical Hodgkin lymphoma. The chain is built from TRBV6-5 and TRBJ2-7; 10 bases align to TRBD2. DNA of the CDR3: TGTGCCAGCACCAGGACTAGCGGAGCCGCTGGGGAGCAGTACTTC. Its protein product is CASTRTSGAAGEQYF.